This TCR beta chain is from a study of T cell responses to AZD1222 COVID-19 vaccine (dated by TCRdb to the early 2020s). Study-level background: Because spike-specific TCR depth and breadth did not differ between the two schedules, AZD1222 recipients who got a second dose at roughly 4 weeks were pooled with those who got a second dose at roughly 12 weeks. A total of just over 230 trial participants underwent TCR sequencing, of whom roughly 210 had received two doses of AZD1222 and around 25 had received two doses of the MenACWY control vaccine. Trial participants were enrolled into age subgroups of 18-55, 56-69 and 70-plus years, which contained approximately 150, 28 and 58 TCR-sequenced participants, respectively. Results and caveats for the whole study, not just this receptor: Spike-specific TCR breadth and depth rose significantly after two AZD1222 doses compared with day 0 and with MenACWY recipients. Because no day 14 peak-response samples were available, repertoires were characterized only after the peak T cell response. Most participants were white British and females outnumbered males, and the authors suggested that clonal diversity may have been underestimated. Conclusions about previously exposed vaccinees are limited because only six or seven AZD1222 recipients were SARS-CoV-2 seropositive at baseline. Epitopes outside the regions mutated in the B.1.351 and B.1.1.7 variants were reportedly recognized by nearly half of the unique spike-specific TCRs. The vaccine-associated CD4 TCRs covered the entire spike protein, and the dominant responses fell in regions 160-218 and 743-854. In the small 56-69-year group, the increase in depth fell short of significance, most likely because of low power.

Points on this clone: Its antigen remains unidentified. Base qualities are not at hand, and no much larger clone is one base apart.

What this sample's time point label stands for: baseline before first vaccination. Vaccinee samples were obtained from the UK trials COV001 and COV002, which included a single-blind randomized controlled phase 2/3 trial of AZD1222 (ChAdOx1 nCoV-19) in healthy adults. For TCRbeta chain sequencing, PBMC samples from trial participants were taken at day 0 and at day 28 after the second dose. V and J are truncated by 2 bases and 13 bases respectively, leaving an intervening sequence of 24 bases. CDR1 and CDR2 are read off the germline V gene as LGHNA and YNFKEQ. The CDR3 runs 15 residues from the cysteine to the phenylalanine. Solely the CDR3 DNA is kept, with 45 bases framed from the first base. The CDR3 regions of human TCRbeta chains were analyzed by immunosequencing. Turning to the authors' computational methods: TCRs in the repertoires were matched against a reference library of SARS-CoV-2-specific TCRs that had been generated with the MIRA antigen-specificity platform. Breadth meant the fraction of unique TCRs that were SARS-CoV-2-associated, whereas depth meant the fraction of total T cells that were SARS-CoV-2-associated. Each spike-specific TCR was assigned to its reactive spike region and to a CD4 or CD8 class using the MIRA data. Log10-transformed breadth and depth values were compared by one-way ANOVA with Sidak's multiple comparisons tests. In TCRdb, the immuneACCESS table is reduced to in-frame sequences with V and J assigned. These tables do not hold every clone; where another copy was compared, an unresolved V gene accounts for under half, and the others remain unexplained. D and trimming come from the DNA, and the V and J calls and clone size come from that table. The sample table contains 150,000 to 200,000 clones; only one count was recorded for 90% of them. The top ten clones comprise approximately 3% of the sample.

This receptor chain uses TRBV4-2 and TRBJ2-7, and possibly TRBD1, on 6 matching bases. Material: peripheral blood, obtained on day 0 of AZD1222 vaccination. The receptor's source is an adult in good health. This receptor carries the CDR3 CASSQSPGQGQSYYF. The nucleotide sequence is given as TGTGCCAGCAGCCAAAGCCCGGGGCAAGGACAGTCCTATTACTTC.